The next 32 T cell receptor beta chains were all read from a single sample in a study of CD8+CD57+ T cells in acquired aplastic anemia. Researchers used genomic DNA as the template to profile TCR beta VDJ and CDR3. TCRdb re-derived calls from the reads in MiXCR, one entry per CDR3 protein. This table holds roughly 260,000 distinct CDR3 sequences, approximately 45% found once. In patients chosen for sequencing, flow cytometry had shown CD8+CD57+ cell expansion. The sample comprised sorted CD4+, CD8+, or CD8+CD57+ T cells (not recorded which) from PBMCs. The origin of the receptors is a human donor with aplastic anemia.

This clonotype was found many times. This chain joins TRBV12-3 or TRBV12-4 and TRBJ2-3, with D maybe TRBD2 (6 bases). V gave up 4 bases and J gave up 2 bases, with 19 bases separating them. The CDR3 is made up of 17 amino acids. The CDR3 loop is CASSSRASRDSTDTQYF. Written as DNA, the CDR3 is TGTGCCAGCAGTTCGCGAGCATCCCGGGACTCCACAGATACGCAGTATTTT.

The V gene is TRBV6-5, the J gene TRBJ1-6, with 7 bases fitting TRBD1. Germline-derived CDR1 and CDR2 are MNHEY and SVGAGI. After removal of 0 bases from V and 10 bases from J, the junction contained 6 bases not matched to a gene. The CDR3 loop spans 15 amino acids. The CDR3 sequence is CASSYSLGQTSPLHF. CDR3 coding DNA: TGTGCCAGCAGTTACTCACTGGGACAGACATCACCCCTCCACTTT.

The chain is built from TRBV20-1 and TRBJ1-1; 9 bases fit TRBD1. This CDR3 has 15 amino acids. Germline V gene sequence: CDR1 DFQATT, CDR2 SNEGSKA (reference sequence). V lost 6 bases and J lost 1; bases outside the gene matches: 9. The CDR3: CSAQDRGTWNTEAFF. The CDR3 DNA reads as TGCAGTGCCCAAGACAGGGGGACTTGGAACACTGAAGCTTTCTTT.

The table lists this clonotype with many counts. The chain links TRBV4-2 to TRBJ1-2; unclear D gene. The CDR3 spans 17 residues. The germline gives CDR1 LGHNA, CDR2 YNFKEQ. V lost 1 base and J 8 bases, leaving 23 bases between the germline ends. The CDR3: CASSQVAGRLFRYGYTF. The CDR3 DNA sequence: TGTGCCAGCAGCCAAGTGGCGGGCAGGCTTTTTCGCTACGGCTACACCTTC.

The chain links TRBV5-6 to TRBJ1-6; D is uncertain. V lost 2 bases to trimming and J lost 9 bases, with 15 bases between them. CDR3 length: 15 amino acids. Germline loops: CDR1 SGHDT, CDR2 YYEEEE. The CDR3: CASSLGRWGSSPLHF. In DNA, the CDR3 is TGTGCCAGCAGCTTAGGCCGATGGGGAAGTTCACCCCTCCACTTT.

The chain recombines TRBV10-2 with TRBJ2-7; no definite D call. This CDR3 comprises 14 residues. From germline, CDR1 is WSHSY and CDR2 SAAADI. Trimming removed 6 bases from V and 3 bases from J, with 15 bases in between. CDR3 amino acids: CASRNDGPSYEQYF. As DNA, the CDR3 is TGCGCCAGCAGGAACGACGGGCCGAGCTACGAGCAGTACTTC.

This chain uses TRBV2 with TRBJ2-2, with a possible D match to TRBD1 (5 bases). The germline V and J ends were trimmed by 6 bases and 6 bases, with 17 bases remaining between them. CDR1 and CDR2 (germline): SNHLY, FYNNEI. The CDR3 covers 15 residues. CDR3 sequence: CASSPNSQGSGELFF. In nucleotides, the CDR3 is TGTGCCAGCAGCCCGAATTCGCAGGGATCCGGGGAGCTGTTTTTT.

The chain couples TRBV4-2 to TRBJ1-6; 8 nucleotides align to TRBD1. The V gene's germline CDR1 is LGHNA and CDR2 YNFKEQ. This CDR3 spans 16 amino acids. J lost 6 bases, V lost 4 bases, and 8 bases had no gene match. The CDR3: CASSPNRGKFNSPLHF. CDR3 in DNA: TGTGCCAGCAGCCCCAACAGGGGGAAATTTAATTCACCCCTCCACTTT.

Remarks on this clonotype: A much larger clone lies a single base off, so this may be a read error. The V and J genes are TRBV4-1 and TRBJ1-1; perhaps TRBD1 as D (6 bases). The CDR3 covers 13 residues. Germline V CDR1 and CDR2: MGHRA, YSYEKL. The DNA for the CDR3 is TGCGCCAGCGGCCAACCGACAGGCGCTGAAGCTTTCTTT. Amino acids: CASGQPTGAEAFF.

Note on this clonotype: A read error is possible here, since a much larger clone lies one base away. The V and J genes are TRBV12-5 and TRBJ2-1; 7 positions agree with TRBD2. Germline V lookup: CDR1 LGHNT, CDR2 FRNRAP. The CDR3 runs to 15 residues. The CDR3 DNA sequence: TGTGCCAGCAGTTTTCCTTTCCTTACGGGAGGTGAGCAGTTCTTC. Translated, it gives CASSFPFLTGGEQFF.

A word on this clonotype: This may be a read error: a much more frequent sequence differs by one nucleotide. V is TRBV19 and J is TRBJ2-4, with a tentative D call TRBD2 (5 bases). Germline CDR1 LNHDA, CDR2 SQIVND (reference sequence). The CDR3 length is 18 residues. In nucleotides, the CDR3 is TGTGCCAGTAGTGTCCCCACCCCTCCTCATCTAGCCAAAAACGTTCAGTACTTC. Amino acids: CASSVPTPPHLAKNVQYF.

This clonotype was recorded once. The germline gene is not matched at one end of the junction; a read error may be the cause. This chain joins TRBV10-3 and TRBJ2-1; weak D call: TRBD2 (7 bases). The J call is in doubt because the DNA end fits TRBJ2-7 better. CDR1 is ENHRY, CDR2 SYGVKD, per germline. The CDR3 is 16 residues long. The CDR3 sequence is CASSGSGGLNSYEQYF. The DNA for the CDR3 is TGTGCCAGCAGTGGGTCGGGGGGCCTTAACTCCTACGAGCAGTACTTC.

This clonotype was seen a few times. A much larger clone sits a single nucleotide away, making a read error possible. The gene calls are TRBV20-1 and TRBJ2-7; 12 positions match TRBD2. CDR3 length: 17 residues. Trimming at V came to 0 bases and at J to 7 bases, leaving 13 bases not matched to a gene. Germline values: CDR1 DFQATT, CDR2 SNEGSKA (reference sequence). The CDR3 reads CSARDRASGRVYNEQYF. The CDR3, as DNA: TGCAGTGCTAGAGATCGGGCTAGCGGGAGGGTTTACAATGAGCAGTACTTC.

This clonotype appeared a single time. V gene TRBV20-1 combines with J gene TRBJ1-2; D gene unclear. CDR1 is DFQATT and CDR2 is SNEGSKA in the germline V gene (reference sequence). The CDR3 spans 13 residues. V was clipped by 0 bases and J by 6 bases, with 11 bases between them. The CDR3 here is CSARDLNSNGYTF. CDR3 sequence (DNA): TGCAGTGCTAGAGATCTAAATTCCAATGGCTACACCTTC.

The chain combines TRBV5-5 with TRBJ2-7; 15 positions agree with TRBD2. Germline V CDR1 and CDR2: SGHKS, YYEKEE (reference sequence). This CDR3 is 15 amino acids long. Losses at the gene ends were 4 bases for V and 2 bases for J; bases not matched to a gene: 1. CDR3 region: CASSRTSGGAYEQYF. CDR3 sequence (DNA): TGTGCCAGCAGCCGGACTAGCGGGGGGGCCTACGAGCAGTACTTC.

This clonotype was counted many times. J is TRBJ1-1 and V is TRBV19; no firm D call. The length of the CDR3 is 14 residues. Germline values: CDR1 LNHDA, CDR2 SQIVND (reference sequence). V was clipped by 3 bases and J by 1 base, with 9 bases between them. CDR3 residues: CASSIGRQNTEAFF. The CDR3 DNA is TGTGCCAGTAGTATCGGTCGTCAGAACACTGAAGCTTTCTTT. Full variable domain (remainder filled in from reference TRBV19 and TRBJ1-1): DGGITQSPKYLFRKEGQNVTLSCEQNLNHDAMYWYRQDPGQGLRLIYYSQIVNDFQKGDIAEGYSVSREKKESFPLTVTSAQKNPTAFYLCASSIGRQNTEAFFGQGTRLTVV.

This clonotype was counted ten times or more. The chain joins TRBV14 to TRBJ2-7; perhaps TRBD1 as D (6 bases). Trimming shortened V by 2 bases and J by 4 bases, and 15 bases separated the two germline ends. The CDR3 runs 15 residues. Per germline, CDR1 SGHDN and CDR2 FVKESK. CDR3 bases: TGTGCCAGCAGCCAACCTGGGCAGGGGCAATACGAGCAGTACTTC. Translation gives CASSQPGQGQYEQYF. Using reference TRBV14 and TRBJ2-7 for the parts outside the CDR3, the full variable domain is EAGVTQFPSHSVIEKGQTVTLRCDPISGHDNLYWYRRVMGKEIKFLLHFVKESKQDESGMPNNRFLAERTGGTYSTLKVQPAELEDSGVYFCASSQPGQGQYEQYFGPGTRLTVT.

The chain employs TRBV7-2 and TRBJ2-3; 9 bases fit TRBD2. The trim removed 5 bases at V and 0 bases at J, leaving 12 bases unmatched. CDR3 length equals 18 residues. Per germline, CDR1 SGHTA and CDR2 FQGNSA. The chain's CDR3 is CASSRAPLAGASTDTQYF. The CDR3 DNA sequence: TGTGCCAGCAGCCGCGCGCCGTTAGCGGGGGCTAGCACAGATACGCAGTATTTT.

The genes are TRBV7-8 and TRBJ2-6; D may be TRBD1 (5 bases). V lost 2 bases to trimming and J lost 3 bases, with 11 bases between them. The V gene's germline CDR1 is SGHVS and CDR2 FQNEAQ. CDR3 size: 16 residues. For the CDR3, the DNA is TGTGCCAGCAGCTTACCTAAGGGGATTGGGGCCAACGTCCTGACTTTC. Protein: CASSLPKGIGANVLTF.

Many counts were recorded for this clonotype. The V gene is TRBV9, the J gene TRBJ2-2, with D possibly TRBD2 on 5 matching bases. The CDR3 runs to 17 residues. Trimming took off 0 bases at V and 4 bases at J, with 16 bases between the two ends. Germline loops: CDR1 SGDLS, CDR2 YYNGEE. Here the CDR3 DNA reads TGTGCCAGCAGCGTAGTGATGTCCGTTCGGGGCACCGGGGAGCTGTTTTTT. This codes for CASSVVMSVRGTGELFF. Full variable domain (rest looked up from reference TRBV9 and TRBJ2-2): DSGVTQTPKHLITATGQRVTLRCSPRSGDLSVYWYQQSLDQGLQFLIQYYNGEERAKGNILERFSAQQFPDLHSELNLSSLELGDSALYFCASSVVMSVRGTGELFFGEGSRLTVL.

This clonotype showed up many times. The gene calls are TRBV7-7 and TRBJ2-4, with 13 bases identical to TRBD2. J gave up 9 bases and V 3 bases, and 8 bases lay outside the gene matches. Germline V lookup: CDR1 SSHAT, CDR2 FNYEAQ (reference sequence). This CDR3 comprises 16 residues. CDR3 in DNA: TGTGCCAGCAGCTTTGAACTAGCGGGGGGGCAAAGCATTCAGTACTTC. This codes for CASSFELAGGQSIQYF.

In its sample, this clonotype was seen many times. The V gene is TRBV4-3, the J gene TRBJ2-3, with no clear D. The V gene lost 4 bases and the J gene lost 2 bases, with 13 bases spanning the gap. Germline CDR1 LGHNA, CDR2 YSLEER. This CDR3 region has 15 residues. CDR3 in amino acids: CASSPNLENTDTQYF. Here the CDR3 DNA reads TGCGCCAGCAGCCCGAACCTAGAAAACACAGATACGCAGTATTTT.

V and J are TRBV30 and TRBJ2-7; D is uncertain. The germline V gene has CDR1 GTSNPN and CDR2 SVGIG (reference sequence). The CDR3 runs 13 residues. The V and J ends lost 0 bases and 3 bases respectively, with 9 bases between them. The CDR3 here is CAWSVYSLYEQYF. For the CDR3, the DNA is TGTGCCTGGAGTGTATACAGCCTCTACGAGCAGTACTTC.

J is TRBJ1-1 and V is TRBV30, with TRBD1 matching over 7 bases. Per the germline V gene, CDR1 is GTSNPN and CDR2 is SVGIG (reference sequence). The CDR3 has 12 residues. V lost 5 bases and J lost 2; bases outside the gene matches: 2. The CDR3 here is CAWGTANTEAFF. The CDR3 nucleotides read TGTGCCTGGGGGACAGCAAACACTGAAGCTTTCTTT.

This clonotype was seen at least ten times. V is TRBV7-8 and J is TRBJ1-1, with TRBD1 matching 11 bases. The V segment lost 0 bases and the J segment 11 bases; nucleotides outside the gene matches: 5. The V gene's germline CDR1 is SGHVS and CDR2 FQNEAQ. This CDR3 spans 14 amino acids. In DNA form, the CDR3 reads TGTGCCAGCAGCTTAGCGGGGACAGGGGGGAGTGCTTTCTTT. Its protein product is CASSLAGTGGSAFF.

Many counts were recorded for this clonotype. This sequence joins TRBV9 and TRBJ1-1, with D unclear. Germline CDR1 is SGDLS and CDR2 is YYNGEE. Trimming removed 4 bases from V and 0 bases from J, with 10 bases in between. The CDR3 extends over 14 amino acids. CDR3 sequence reads: CASSLGVMNTEAFF. The CDR3 bases are TGTGCCAGCAGCCTCGGAGTTATGAACACTGAAGCTTTCTTT.

This clonotype was recorded at least ten times. This chain joins TRBV19 and TRBJ1-6, with D perhaps matching TRBD1 (6 bases). This CDR3 has 16 amino acids. Germline loops: CDR1 LNHDA, CDR2 SQIVND (reference sequence). V was trimmed by 7 bases and J by 0 bases, leaving 13 bases between them. The CDR3 here is CASTQRGDSYNSPLHF. The CDR3 DNA reads TGTGCCAGTACTCAGAGGGGGGACTCCTATAATTCACCCCTCCACTTT.

The sample holds one count of this clonotype. The germline gene is not matched at one end of the junction; a read error may be the cause. The V gene is TRBV29-1, the J gene TRBJ2-7, with 9 bases fitting TRBD1. There are 13 residues in the CDR3. The V gene's germline CDR1 is SQVTM and CDR2 ANQGSEA. CDR3 in amino acids: CGVVQGQGYEQYF. The CDR3 bases are TGCGGCGTTGTTCAGGGACAGGGCTACGAGCAGTACTTC.

This clonotype appeared many times. The chain combines TRBV6-4 with TRBJ1-2; 8 nucleotides match TRBD1. In germline, CDR1 is MRHNA, CDR2 SNTAGT. This CDR3 is 13 amino acids long. With 8 bases clipped from V and 4 bases from J, the junction kept 6 bases outside the gene matches. CDR3 in DNA: TGTGCCAGCCGTGGACAGGGTGGCTATGGCTACACCTTC. This gives the protein CASRGQGGYGYTF.

J is TRBJ1-6 and V is TRBV14, with 8 bases identical to TRBD1. Trimming removed 4 bases from V and 10 bases from J; junction bases left unmatched: 6. CDR1 is SGHDN, CDR2 FVKESK, per germline. The CDR3 runs to 14 residues. CDR3 in amino acids: CASSLRTGPSPLHF. The CDR3 coding sequence is TGTGCCAGCAGCCTTCGGACAGGGCCCTCACCCCTCCACTTT.

The chain couples TRBV12-3 or TRBV12-4 to TRBJ2-7; no firm D call. Trimming stripped 4 bases from V and 1 base from J, with 8 bases between. The CDR3 contains 13 residues. The CDR3 reads CASSYRPSYEQYV. The CDR3 DNA sequence: TGTGCCAGCAGTTACAGACCTTCCTACGAGCAGTACGTC.

The CDR3 region is CASSTHDRGSANYGYTF. The CDR3 nucleotides read TGTGCCAGCAGCACGCATGATCGGGGTTCAGCTAACTATGGCTACACCTTC. This chain connects TRBV7-9 to TRBJ1-2; D uncertain. The germline V gene has CDR1 SEHNR and CDR2 FQNEAQ (reference sequence). The V and J ends lost 5 bases and 0 bases respectively, with 19 bases between them. The CDR3 spans 17 residues.